The 25 T cell receptor beta chains below come from one sample, sequenced in a study of Ad26.COV2.S vaccination and SARS-CoV-2 variants. Clones were read by immunoSEQ multiplex PCR, and TCRdb kept only the in-frame ones, dropping some. The data contain under 400,000 clones, 87% of them singletons. Noted treatment: some 20 received Ad26.COV2.S at low or high dose, single or two shots; 5 received placebo; per-sample allocation not given. Material that was analyzed had been drawn on day 63 after the first vaccine or placebo injection. The source was peripheral blood, collected in a trial of Ad26.COV2.S vaccine versus placebo. These receptors originate from a person between 18 and 60 years old who received the Ad26.COV2.S COVID-19 vaccine or a placebo.

This chain connects TRBV12-3 or TRBV12-4 to TRBJ1-1, with unresolved D. V lost 1 base and J 9 bases, leaving 12 bases between the germline ends. The CDR3 is made up of 13 amino acids. The CDR3 nucleotides are TGTGCCAGCAGTTTAGGGCAGGCCTCAAAAGCTTTCTTT. This translates into CASSLGQASKAFF.

The chain carries TRBV4-2 and TRBJ2-5; D possibly corresponds to TRBD1 (5 bases). This CDR3 has 14 amino acids. Trimming cost V 0 bases and J 5 bases, with 10 bases left between them. Germline V lookup: CDR1 LGHNA, CDR2 YNFKEQ. CDR3 in amino acids: CASSQEDTSETQYF. The CDR3 DNA reads TGTGCCAGCAGCCAAGAGGACACCTCTGAGACCCAGTACTTC.

This clone turned up a few times. The rearrangement joins TRBV6-2 or TRBV6-3 to TRBJ1-5; a possible D gene is TRBD1 (5 bases). The CDR3 is made up of 16 amino acids. V lost 2 bases and J lost 1, with 12 bases in between. The germline CDR1 and CDR2 sequences are MNHEY and SVGEGT. CDR3 in DNA: TGTGCCAGCAGTTACGGGGGAGCCGCGAGCAATCAGCCCCAGCATTTT. Its protein is CASSYGGAASNQPQHF.

This chain uses TRBV5-4 with TRBJ2-7; 8 nucleotides match TRBD1. V shed 2 bases, J shed 7 bases, and the junction held 8 bases outside the gene matches. Germline V CDR1 and CDR2: SGHNT, YYREEE (reference sequence). The CDR3 spans 14 residues. Here the CDR3 reads CASSFGQGAGEQYF. CDR3 nucleotides: TGTGCCAGCAGCTTCGGGCAGGGGGCTGGGGAGCAGTACTTC.

The chain links TRBV9 to TRBJ1-2, with D perhaps matching TRBD1 (5 bases). V was cut by 5 bases and J by 2 bases, with 13 bases left in between. The length of the CDR3 is 14 residues. In germline, CDR1 is SGDLS, CDR2 YYNGEE. The CDR3, as DNA: TGTGCCAGCAGTCTCCTTGAGGGGAACTATGGCTACACCTTC. Translated: CASSLLEGNYGYTF.

V is TRBV30 and J is TRBJ1-5, with D tentatively TRBD1 (6 bases). The CDR3 has 14 residues. Trimming cost V 0 bases and J 9 bases, with 15 bases left between them. Germline-derived CDR1 and CDR2 are GTSNPN and SVGIG (reference sequence). The chain's CDR3 is CAWSVEGEGWPQHF. CDR3 coding DNA: TGTGCCTGGAGTGTAGAGGGGGAGGGTTGGCCCCAGCATTTT.

The chain recombines TRBV20-1 with TRBJ1-1; D is uncertain. Germline V lookup: CDR1 DFQATT, CDR2 SNEGSKA (reference sequence). Trimming stripped 3 bases from V and 11 bases from J, with 13 bases between. The CDR3 loop spans 11 amino acids. CDR3 sequence (DNA): TGCAGTGCTAGGAGGACTGAGGGTGCTTTCTTT. Translation: CSARRTEGAFF.

V and J are TRBV18 and TRBJ2-7; possibly TRBD1 for D (6 bases). V lost 6 bases, J lost 3 bases, and 12 bases lay in between. The CDR3 is 13 amino acids. In germline, CDR1 is KGHSH, CDR2 LQKENI. CDR3 nucleotide sequence: TGTGCCAGCTCCCCTAGGGACAACTACGAGCAGTACTTC. This sequence encodes CASSPRDNYEQYF.

This sequence joins TRBV6-6 and TRBJ1-5; 7 bases map to TRBD1. The CDR3 length is 14 residues. Germline V lookup: CDR1 MNHNY, CDR2 SVGAGI (reference sequence). Unmatched junction bases numbered 9, after V lost 10 bases and J lost 3 bases. CDR3 in amino acids: CATRGQGINQPQHF. In DNA form, the CDR3 reads TGTGCCACAAGGGGGCAGGGGATCAATCAGCCCCAGCATTTT.

Only a few counts were recorded for this clone. Because it lacks the conserved phenylalanine or tryptophan at the end, this CDR3 is likely a read error. No DNA is shown, since the ends of the CDR3 on it are uncertain; the CDR3 is the one TCRdb lists. V gene TRBV14 combines with J gene TRBJ2-7. The germline gives CDR1 SGHDN, CDR2 FVKESK. The CDR3 length is 14 residues, termini included. CDR3 region: CASSPLGGAGTLNL.

This clone has only a few counts. CDR3 region: CASRGQGEGYTF. The CDR3 DNA follows: TGTGCCAGCAGGGGACAGGGGGAAGGCTACACCTTC. The J gene is TRBJ1-2, the V gene TRBV2; 11 nucleotides match TRBD1. CDR3 size: 12 residues. The germline V gene encodes CDR1 SNHLY and CDR2 FYNNEI. J was trimmed by 8 bases and V by 6 bases; bases with no gene match: 2.

The J gene is TRBJ2-6, the V gene TRBV29-1; tentative D call: TRBD1 (5 bases). The V gene's germline CDR1 is SQVTM and CDR2 ANQGSEA. Deletions cut 1 base from V and 0 bases from J, with 7 bases between. This CDR3 is built from 15 residues. CDR3 amino acids: CSVEGDSSGANVLTF. The CDR3 coding sequence is TGCAGCGTTGAAGGTGACAGCTCTGGGGCCAACGTCCTGACTTTC.

V is TRBV15 and J is TRBJ2-1; 9 bases match TRBD1. Germline V lookup: CDR1 LNHNV, CDR2 YYDKDF (reference sequence). With 5 bases clipped from V and 5 bases from J, the junction kept 7 bases outside the gene matches. The CDR3 contains 15 residues. Written as DNA, the CDR3 is TGTGCCACCAGCGTCCGGGACAGGGCCAACAATGAGCAGTTCTTC. Translating it yields CATSVRDRANNEQFF.

This clone has a handful of counts. The chain combines TRBV19 with TRBJ1-3; D ambiguous. V shed 8 bases and J shed 4 bases, with 6 bases lying between them. The CDR3 consists of 11 residues. Germline values: CDR1 LNHDA, CDR2 SQIVND (reference sequence). CDR3 coding DNA: TGTGCCAGTCGGAGGGGAAACACCATATATTTT. This translates into CASRRGNTIYF.

This clone was observed a single time. This chain connects TRBV7-6 to TRBJ2-2; the match to TRBD2 covers 9 bases. Germline CDR1 is SGHVS and CDR2 is FNYEAQ. V shed 6 bases, J shed 4 bases, and the junction held 6 bases outside the gene matches. CDR3 size: 15 residues. This CDR3 is CASSRGGAGTGELFF. The CDR3, as DNA: TGTGCCAGCAGTCGCGGGGGGGCAGGCACCGGGGAGCTGTTTTTT.

V gene TRBV30 combines with J gene TRBJ2-2; D is possibly TRBD2 (5 bases). The CDR3 has 12 residues. The germline V and J ends were trimmed by 2 bases and 11 bases, with 12 bases remaining between them. CDR1 GTSNPN and CDR2 SVGIG come from the germline V gene (reference sequence). The CDR3 loop reads CAWSPPPGELFF. Here the CDR3 DNA reads TGTGCCTGGAGTCCACCGCCGGGAGAGCTGTTTTTT.

The chain joins TRBV19 to TRBJ1-5; no firm D call. This CDR3 region has 14 residues. V was clipped by 5 bases and J by 0 bases, with 8 bases between them. Germline loops: CDR1 LNHDA, CDR2 SQIVND (reference sequence). CDR3 DNA sequence: TGTGCCAGTAGTGCGTCCGATAGCAATCAGCCCCAGCATTTT. Its translation is CASSASDSNQPQHF. The variable domain in full, with the rest retrieved from reference TRBV19 and TRBJ1-5, is DGGITQSPKYLFRKEGQNVTLSCEQNLNHDAMYWYRQDPGQGLRLIYYSQIVNDFQKGDIAEGYSVSREKKESFPLTVTSAQKNPTAFYLCASSASDSNQPQHFGDGTRLSIL.

V gene TRBV25-1 combines with J gene TRBJ1-1, with D possibly TRBD1 on 6 matching bases. CDR3 length equals 16 residues. V was cut by 3 bases and J by 10 bases, with 24 bases left in between. Germline CDR1 MGHDK, CDR2 SYGVNS. CDR3 sequence: CASSDFSGTTQGGAFF. CDR3 coding DNA: TGTGCCAGCAGTGACTTCTCAGGGACGACGCAAGGGGGAGCTTTCTTT.

A few counts support this clone. The rearrangement links TRBV6-1 to TRBJ1-2; tentative D call: TRBD1 (5 bases). Germline-derived CDR1 and CDR2 are MNHNS and SASEGT. Trimming took 2 bases from V and 3 from J, leaving 25 bases between them. This CDR3 region has 19 residues. The CDR3 loop is CASSERLGLFSGGYYGYTF. The CDR3 DNA reads as TGTGCCAGCAGTGAACGTCTCGGCCTCTTCTCTGGGGGGTACTATGGCTACACCTTC.

V is TRBV29-1 and J is TRBJ1-4; weak D call: TRBD1 (5 bases). V lost 3 bases and J lost 12, with 20 bases in between. CDR1 and CDR2 (germline): SQVTM, ANQGSEA. This CDR3 is 14 amino acids long. Here the CDR3 DNA reads TGCAGCGTTGAGTTCTCCGGGACCTATGGGGAACTGTTTTTT. Translation: CSVEFSGTYGELFF.

The V call is TRBV6-2 or TRBV6-3, the J call TRBJ1-5, with D possibly matching TRBD1 (5 bases). The CDR3 sequence is 14 residues long. Per germline, CDR1 MNHEY and CDR2 SVGEGT. Trimming took off 2 bases at V and 6 bases at J, with 11 bases between the two ends. CDR3 sequence (DNA): TGTGCCAGCAGTTACCCCCAGGGCCGTCAGCCCCAGCATTTT. Its protein is CASSYPQGRQPQHF.

The J gene is TRBJ2-2, the V gene TRBV4-2; possibly TRBD1 or TRBD2 for D (5 bases each). The CDR3 covers 17 residues. The germline gives CDR1 LGHNA, CDR2 YNFKEQ. V shed 1 base and J shed 0 bases, with 12 bases lying between them. CDR3 amino acids: CASSQGTWDANTGELFF. The CDR3 region has the DNA TGTGCCAGCAGCCAAGGAACCTGGGACGCGAACACCGGGGAGCTGTTTTTT.

The chain recombines TRBV5-1 with TRBJ1-2; TRBD1 matches at 9 bases. CDR3 length: 17 residues. Looked up from germline, CDR1 is SGHRS and CDR2 is YFSETQ. Trimming at V came to 6 bases and at J to 4 bases, leaving 16 bases not matched to a gene. CDR3 DNA sequence: TGCGCCAGCACCCCATCCGGGACAGGGAGGGCCTTCTATGGCTACACCTTC. As protein: CASTPSGTGRAFYGYTF.

As to this clone: A much larger clone lies a single base off, so this may be a read error. The same CDR3 also results from other DNA sequences found in this sample. The chain employs TRBV11-2 and TRBJ1-1; possible D gene TRBD1, 6 bases. The CDR3 is 14 residues long. CDR1 and CDR2 from the germline V gene are SGHAT and FQNNGV. Trimming removed 1 base at V and 2 bases at J, with 8 bases between. Written as DNA, the CDR3 is TGTGCCAGCAGCTTAGGGACAGCTAACACTGAAGCTTTCTTT. This encodes CASSLGTANTEAFF. The variable domain in full, completed from reference TRBV11-2 and TRBJ1-1, reads EAGVAQSPRYKIIEKRQSVAFWCNPISGHATLYWYQQILGQGPKLLIQFQNNGVVDDSQLPKDRFSAERLKGVDSTLKIQPAKLEDSAVYLCASSLGTANTEAFFGQGTRLTVV.

This clone appeared once. The chain employs TRBV15 and TRBJ1-5; D perhaps matches TRBD1 (5 bases). Germline V gives CDR1 LNHNV, CDR2 YYDKDF (reference sequence). V was shortened by 0 bases and J by 6 bases, with 24 bases between the two germline ends. This CDR3 is 19 amino acids long. The CDR3 region is CATSRDQLTQGGLIQPQHF. For the CDR3, the DNA is TGTGCCACCAGCAGAGATCAGCTGACGCAGGGAGGTTTGATTCAGCCCCAGCATTTT.